These 19 T cell receptor beta chains share one sample of origin, sequenced in a study of tumor and adjacent non-tumor tissue in lung cancer. No cell sorting was done before RNA was extracted from the tissue. This non-tumor lung sample came from over 3 cm beyond the tumor edge. A modified ARM-PCR protocol with three rounds of nested PCR amplified TCRbeta. TCRdb reprocessed the multiplex PCR reads with MiXCR, giving one entry per CDR3 protein. The sample includes 40,000 to 45,000 distinct CDR3 sequences, roughly 62% of them seen just once. The sequenced sample was distant non-tumor lung tissue. These receptors all come from a woman aged 40 to 49 with non-small cell lung cancer.

A note on this clonotype: This is likely a read error, given that the CDR3 carries no conserved phenylalanine or tryptophan at its end. V usage is TRBV28 and J usage is TRBJ2-7, with 7 bases identical to TRBD2. The CDR3 runs 11 residues. Per germline, CDR1 MDHEN and CDR2 SYDVKM. As DNA, the CDR3 is TGTACCAGTGGGGACTACTACGAGCAGTACTAC. This encodes CTSGDYYEQYY.

Concerning this clonotype itself: A junction end diverges from the germline sequence, so it may reflect a read error. This rearrangement joins TRBV6-6 to TRBJ2-3, with 8 bases matching TRBD1. The CDR3 runs 16 residues. CDR1 is MNHNY, CDR2 SVGAGI, per germline (reference sequence). The DNA of the CDR3 is TGTGCCAGCCGACGGACAGGGCGGGGAACCTCAGATACGCGGTATTTT. Protein: CASRRTGRGTSDTRYF.

The chain combines TRBV7-9 with TRBJ2-1; TRBD2 agrees at 8 bases. This CDR3 spans 16 amino acids. The V gene's germline CDR1 is SEHNR and CDR2 FQNEAQ (reference sequence). V was clipped by 3 bases and J by 2 bases; unmatched bases: 6. The CDR3 sequence: CASSFQTSDPYNEQFF. CDR3 DNA: TGTGCCAGCAGCTTTCAGACTAGCGATCCCTACAATGAGCAGTTCTTC.

On this clonotype: A read error may account for a junction end that differs from germline. CDR3: CTSSLQQSIYF. In DNA form, the CDR3 reads TGTACCAGCAGTTTGCAACAGAGCATATATTTT. This chain links TRBV28 with TRBJ1-3; no firm D call. CDR1 and CDR2 from the germline V gene are MDHEN and SYDVKM. This CDR3 comprises 11 residues.

The CDR3 loop reads CASSRQVAYSYQPQHF. CDR3 DNA: TGTGCCAGCAGCCGACAGGTGGCTTACAGCTATCAGCCCCAGCATTTT. The chain employs TRBV7-8 and TRBJ1-5, with a weak D call TRBD1 (6 bases). Germline loops: CDR1 SGHVS, CDR2 FQNEAQ. V lost 5 bases and J lost 5, with 19 bases in between. The CDR3 runs to 16 residues.

J is TRBJ1-5 and V is TRBV5-4, with a tentative D call TRBD1 (5 bases). The CDR3 spans 14 residues. Deletions cut 7 bases from V and 4 bases from J, with 15 bases between. Per the germline V gene, CDR1 is SGHNT and CDR2 is YYREEE (reference sequence). The CDR3 reads CASDLRGVNQPQHF. The DNA for the CDR3 is TGTGCCAGCGACTTACGAGGGGTAAATCAGCCCCAGCATTTT. Full variable domain (missing parts from reference TRBV5-4 and TRBJ1-5): ETGVTQSPTHLIKTRGQQVTLRCSSQSGHNTVSWYQQALGQGPQFIFQYYREEENGRGNFPPRFSGLQFPNYSSELNVNALELDDSALYLCASDLRGVNQPQHFGDGTRLSIL.

This clonotype showed up many times. The chain has TRBV7-9 and TRBJ2-1; D is possibly TRBD1 or TRBD2 (6 bases each). The CDR3 covers 14 residues. Trimming cost V 5 bases and J 9 bases, with 17 bases left between them. Germline-derived CDR1 and CDR2 are SEHNR and FQNEAQ (reference sequence). The CDR3 nucleotides are TGTGCCAGCAGCCCTAATGGGGGGCGTAGTGAGCAGTTCTTC. It is translated as CASSPNGGRSEQFF.

This clonotype was seen a few times. The chain has TRBV9 and TRBJ2-3, with 11 bases that match TRBD1. The V segment lost 0 bases and the J segment 2 bases; nucleotides outside the gene matches: 5. The CDR3 runs to 17 residues. Germline CDR1 and CDR2: SGDLS and YYNGEE. The CDR3 loop reads CASSVVGTGGSTDTQYF. The CDR3 region has the DNA TGTGCCAGCAGCGTAGTTGGGACAGGGGGTTCCACAGATACGCAGTATTTT.

Of note for this clonotype: A read error may account for a junction end that differs from germline. V gene TRBV4-2 combines with J gene TRBJ1-2; maybe TRBD1 (5 bases). The length of the CDR3 is 15 residues. Germline CDR1 LGHNA, CDR2 YNFKEQ. The CDR3 loop is CACSQEGLGGDGYTF. As DNA, the CDR3 is TGTGCCTGCAGCCAAGAAGGCCTGGGAGGGGATGGCTACACCTTC.

Points on this clonotype: A junction end diverges from the germline sequence, so it may reflect a read error. V gene TRBV11-2 combines with J gene TRBJ2-3, with D hard to call. This CDR3 has 14 amino acids. Per the germline V gene, CDR1 is SGHAT and CDR2 is FQNNGV. CDR3 protein: CASSPLSTPDTHYF. The CDR3 DNA reads TGTGCCAGCAGCCCTCTAAGCACGCCAGATACGCACTATTTT.

The chain recombines TRBV4-1 with TRBJ2-7; possible D gene TRBD1, 6 bases. From germline, CDR1 is MGHRA and CDR2 YSYEKL. There are 15 residues in the CDR3. Trimming shortened V by 4 bases and J by 4 bases, and 17 bases separated the two germline ends. The CDR3 protein is CASSRVGDITYEQYF. In DNA form, the CDR3 reads TGCGCCAGCAGCCGAGTTGGGGACATCACTTACGAGCAGTACTTC.

This clonotype was counted ten times or more. This chain uses TRBV6-5 with TRBJ2-1; a weak D match, TRBD2 (5 bases). This CDR3 spans 15 amino acids. V was shortened by 5 bases and J by 6 bases, with 17 bases between the two germline ends. Germline V gene lookup returns CDR1 MNHEY and CDR2 SVGAGI. For the CDR3, the DNA is TGTGCCAGCAGTGGGTCGGGGATCATGAGCAATGAGCAGTTCTTC. This encodes CASSGSGIMSNEQFF.

As concerns this clonotype: The junction and the germline gene differ at one end; a read error may be behind it. This rearrangement joins TRBV6-1 to TRBJ1-1; D is unresolved. Germline loops: CDR1 MNHNS, CDR2 SASEGT. The CDR3 covers 13 residues. CDR3 nucleotide sequence: TGTGCCAGCAGTGAACGGCCGAACACTGAAGCTTCCTTT. This encodes CASSERPNTEASF.

Note on this clonotype: One end of the junction varies from germline; a read error may be responsible. This chain connects TRBV11-2 to TRBJ1-6; no clear D gene. Germline CDR1 SGHAT, CDR2 FQNNGV. This CDR3 has 15 residues. Here the CDR3 reads CASSLALGNNSHLHF. For the CDR3, the DNA is TGTGCCAGTAGCTTAGCCTTGGGGAATAATTCACACCTCCACTTT.

This clonotype was seen at least ten times. This rearrangement joins TRBV2 to TRBJ2-1; 11 nucleotides agree with TRBD2. This CDR3 spans 16 amino acids. The J segment lost 2 bases and the V segment lost 6 bases, leaving 6 bases of the junction unmatched. In germline, CDR1 is SNHLY, CDR2 FYNNEI. CDR3 nucleotides: TGTGCCAGCAGCCCCGGGACTAGCGGTACCTACAATGAGCAGTTCTTC. It yields the protein CASSPGTSGTYNEQFF. The entire variable domain, with the rest obtained from reference TRBV2 and TRBJ2-1, is as follows: EPEVTQTPSHQVTQMGQEVILRCVPISNHLYFYWYRQILGQKVEFLVSFYNNEISEKSEIFDDQFSVERPDGSNFTLKIRSTKLEDSAMYFCASSPGTSGTYNEQFFGPGTRLTVL.

At least ten counts were recorded for this clonotype. The chain employs TRBV13 and TRBJ2-1, with 12 bases fitting TRBD2. This CDR3 contains 19 residues. The V and J ends lost 5 bases and 8 bases, in that order; junction bases with no gene match: 19. Germline assignment: CDR1 PRHDT and CDR2 FYEKMQ (reference sequence). The CDR3 region has the DNA TGTGCCAGCAGCAGCTCTAGCGGGGGGGCCTCTCAGTATGTCGATGAGCAGTTCTTC. Translated: CASSSSSGGASQYVDEQFF. Together with reference TRBV13 and TRBJ2-1, the CDR3 gives the full variable domain: AAGVIQSPRHLIKEKRETATLKCYPIPRHDTVYWYQQGPGQDPQFLISFYEKMQSDKGSIPDRFSAQQFSDYHSELNMSSLELGDSALYFCASSSSSGGASQYVDEQFFGPGTRLTVL.

Details on this clonotype: The junction differs from germline at one of its ends, possibly a read error. The chain uses TRBV11-2 and TRBJ2-7; 9 bases agree with TRBD1. The CDR3 runs to 18 residues. In germline, CDR1 is SGHAT, CDR2 FQNNGV. The CDR3, as DNA: TGTACCAGCAGCTTAAACTATCCCCAGGGGACAGGGATCTACGAGCAGTACTTT. Protein product: CTSSLNYPQGTGIYEQYF.

Worth noting for this clonotype: Mismatch with germline at one junction end may stem from a read error. This chain links TRBV12-3 or TRBV12-4 with TRBJ1-4; no clear D gene. The CDR3 runs 14 residues. The CDR3 spells CASSSLDGREKLLF. The DNA of the CDR3 is TGTGCCAGCAGTTCGCTGGACGGGAGGGAAAAACTGTTATTT.

This clonotype was seen many times. The rearrangement links TRBV12-3 or TRBV12-4 to TRBJ1-4, with D tentatively TRBD1 (5 bases). CDR3 size: 14 residues. Deletions cut 6 bases from V and 3 bases from J, with 11 bases between. For the CDR3, the DNA is TGTGCCAGCAGCCAAGACAGATCTAATGAAAAACTGTTTTTT. Its translation is CASSQDRSNEKLFF.